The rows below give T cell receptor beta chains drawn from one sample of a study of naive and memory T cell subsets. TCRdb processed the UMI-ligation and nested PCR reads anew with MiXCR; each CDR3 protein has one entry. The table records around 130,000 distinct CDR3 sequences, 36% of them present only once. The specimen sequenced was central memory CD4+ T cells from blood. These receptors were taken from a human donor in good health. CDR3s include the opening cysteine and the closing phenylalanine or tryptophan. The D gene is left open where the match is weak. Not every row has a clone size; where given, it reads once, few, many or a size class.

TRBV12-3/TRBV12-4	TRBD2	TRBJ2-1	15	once	CASSPLAGVGYEQFF	TGTGCCAGCAGTCCCTTAGCGGGAGTGGGGTATGAGCAGTTCTTC
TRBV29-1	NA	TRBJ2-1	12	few	CSVEQYYNEQFF	TGCAGCGTTGAACAGTACTACAATGAGCAGTTCTTC
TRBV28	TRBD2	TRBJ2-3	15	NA	CASRLAGRLADTQYF	TGTGCCAGCAGATTAGCGGGAAGATTAGCAGATACGCAGTATTTT
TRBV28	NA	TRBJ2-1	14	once	CASSGRWGVNEQFF	TGTGCCAGCAGTGGCCGTTGGGGGGTCAATGAGCAGTTCTTC
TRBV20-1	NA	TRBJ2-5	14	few	CSGISASGVETQYF	TGCAGTGGGATTAGCGCCTCCGGGGTCGAGACCCAGTACTTC
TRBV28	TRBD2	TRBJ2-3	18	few	CASRRPGLAGGSTDTQYF	TGTGCCAGCAGACGACCGGGACTAGCGGGAGGATCCACAGATACGCAGTATTTT
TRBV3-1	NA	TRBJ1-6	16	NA	CASSRLPGTGNSPLHF	TGTGCCAGCAGTCGATTGCCCGGGACGGGAAATTCACCCCTCCACTTT
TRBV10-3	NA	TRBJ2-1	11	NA	CAIRKGGEQFF	TGTGCCATCAGAAAGGGTGGTGAGCAGTTCTTC
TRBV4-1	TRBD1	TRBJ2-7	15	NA	CASSQSGTVSYEQYF	TGCGCCAGCAGCCAGTCCGGGACAGTGTCCTACGAGCAGTACTTC
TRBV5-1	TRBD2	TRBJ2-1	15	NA	CASSPVPSGVIKQFF	TGCGCCAGCAGCCCGGTACCTAGCGGGGTTATCAAGCAGTTCTTC
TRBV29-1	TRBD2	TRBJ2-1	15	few	CSVVGGTSGKNEQFF	TGCAGCGTTGTTGGGGGGACTAGCGGGAAAAATGAGCAGTTCTTC
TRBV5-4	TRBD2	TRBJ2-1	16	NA	CASSLDRLAGVHEQFF	TGTGCCAGCAGCTTGGATAGGCTAGCGGGAGTCCATGAGCAGTTCTTC
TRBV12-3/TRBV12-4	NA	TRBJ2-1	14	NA	CASSSRESYNEQFF	TGTGCCAGCTCCTCGAGGGAATCCTACAATGAGCAGTTCTTC
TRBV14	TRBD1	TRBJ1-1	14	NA	CASSVGQGITEAFF	TGTGCCAGCAGCGTTGGACAGGGTATCACTGAAGCTTTCTTT
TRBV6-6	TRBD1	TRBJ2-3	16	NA	CASSPGTGGFADTQYF	TGTGCCAGCAGTCCGGGGACAGGGGGCTTCGCAGATACGCAGTATTTT
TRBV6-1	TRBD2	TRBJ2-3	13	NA	CASRAGGTDTQYF	TGTGCCAGCAGAGCGGGAGGGACAGATACGCAGTATTTT
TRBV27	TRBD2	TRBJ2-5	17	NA	CASSLKGLAGPQETQYF	TGTGCCAGCAGTTTAAAGGGACTAGCGGGGCCTCAAGAGACCCAGTACTTC
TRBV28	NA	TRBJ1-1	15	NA	CASSGGGRQNTEAFF	TGTGCCAGCAGTGGGGGGGGACGGCAGAACACTGAAGCTTTCTTT
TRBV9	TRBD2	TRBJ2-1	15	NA	CASSGRAGGYNEQFF	TGTGCCAGCAGTGGAAGGGCGGGAGGCTACAATGAGCAGTTCTTC
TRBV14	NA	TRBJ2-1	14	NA	CASSQALVYNEQFF	TGTGCCAGCAGCCAAGCCCTTGTATACAATGAGCAGTTCTTC
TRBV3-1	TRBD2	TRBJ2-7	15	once	CASSPLAGDPNEQYF	TGTGCCAGCAGCCCGCTCGCGGGAGACCCTAACGAGCAGTACTTC
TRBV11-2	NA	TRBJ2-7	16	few	CASSQGRWGPIYEQYF	TGTGCCAGCAGCCAAGGGCGCTGGGGCCCGATTTACGAGCAGTACTTC
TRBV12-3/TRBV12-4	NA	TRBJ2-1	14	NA	CASTLVRGHNEQFF	TGTGCCAGCACCCTGGTCAGGGGACACAATGAGCAGTTCTTC
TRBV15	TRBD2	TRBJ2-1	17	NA	CATSREYRGDWTDEQFF	TGTGCCACCAGCAGAGAGTACCGGGGGGATTGGACGGATGAGCAGTTCTTC
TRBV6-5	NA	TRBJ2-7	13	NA	CASPPGPIYEQYF	TGTGCCAGCCCGCCGGGACCCATCTACGAGCAGTACTTC
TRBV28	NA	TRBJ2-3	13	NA	CASKTYFTDTQYF	TGTGCCAGCAAGACTTATTTCACAGATACGCAGTATTTT
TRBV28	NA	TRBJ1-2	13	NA	CASRGGGRYGYTF	TGTGCCAGCAGGGGAGGGGGGCGTTATGGCTACACCTTC
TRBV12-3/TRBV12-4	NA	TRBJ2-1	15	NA	CASSFGQYFYNEQFF	TGTGCCAGCAGTTTCGGACAGTACTTCTACAATGAGCAGTTCTTC
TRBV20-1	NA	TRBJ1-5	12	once	CSASDRYQPQHF	TGCAGTGCTAGTGACCGTTATCAGCCCCAGCATTTT
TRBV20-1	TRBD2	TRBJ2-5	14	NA	CSAQIAGGPGTQYF	TGCAGTGCTCAAATAGCGGGAGGGCCCGGGACCCAGTACTTC
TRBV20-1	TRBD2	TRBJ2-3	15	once	CSATPPSGSLDTQYF	TGCAGTGCCACTCCTCCTAGCGGGAGTCTGGATACGCAGTATTTT
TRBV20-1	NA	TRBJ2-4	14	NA	CSANPPIAKNIQYF	TGCAGTGCCAACCCCCCGATAGCCAAAAACATTCAGTACTTC
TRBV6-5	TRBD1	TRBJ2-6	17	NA	CASSKQGVASGANVLTF	TGTGCCAGCAGTAAACAGGGGGTCGCCTCTGGGGCCAACGTCCTGACTTTC
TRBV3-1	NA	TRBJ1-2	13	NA	CASSHTGTYGYTF	TGTGCCAGCAGCCATACCGGGACGTATGGCTACACCTTC
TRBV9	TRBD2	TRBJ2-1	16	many	CASSATLAGAYNEQFF	TGTGCCAGCAGCGCGACACTAGCGGGAGCCTACAATGAGCAGTTCTTC
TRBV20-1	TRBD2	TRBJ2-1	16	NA	CSARDSSGSPDNEQFF	TGCAGTGCTAGAGATTCTAGCGGGAGCCCTGACAATGAGCAGTTCTTC
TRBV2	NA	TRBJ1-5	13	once	CASRGDYNQPQHF	TGTGCCAGCAGGGGGGACTACAATCAGCCCCAGCATTTT